One sample yielded the 28 T cell receptor beta chains listed below, sequenced in a study of beta chain features in type 1 diabetes. For these TCRs, the target antigens are not known. Study-wide results and caveats: Patients with Type 1 diabetes showed moderately but significantly shorter TCRB CDR3s in all four CD4+ subsets.

The investigators reverse transcribed all of the isolated RNA, so they sequenced expressed TCRB transcripts. TCRdb keeps only in-frame clones here, not all; method: immunoSEQ multiplex PCR. The sample has roughly 340,000 clones, roughly 12% seen once. Sequencing was done on a sample of naive CD4+ T cells from blood. These receptors all stem from a woman aged 18-29 years with type 1 diabetes.

The chain carries TRBV5-1 and TRBJ2-2; 10 bases are shared with TRBD2. Per the germline V gene, CDR1 is SGHRS and CDR2 is YFSETQ. This CDR3 spans 16 amino acids. With 1 base clipped from V and 1 base from J, the junction kept 1 base outside the gene matches. CDR3 loop: CASSLLAGGNTGELFF. The CDR3 DNA reads TGCGCCAGCAGCTTGTTAGCGGGAGGGAACACCGGGGAGCTGTTTTTT.

The rearrangement uses TRBV11-2 and TRBJ2-5, with TRBD2 matching over 8 bases. The CDR3 runs to 17 residues. Unmatched junction bases numbered 12, after V lost 1 base and J lost 5 bases. CDR1 is SGHAT, CDR2 FQNNGV, per germline. CDR3 in amino acids: CASSLAGGSGGSETQYF. The CDR3 nucleotides are TGTGCCAGCAGCTTAGCCGGAGGGAGCGGGGGCTCGGAGACCCAGTACTTC. Full variable domain (remainder filled in from reference TRBV11-2 and TRBJ2-5): EAGVAQSPRYKIIEKRQSVAFWCNPISGHATLYWYQQILGQGPKLLIQFQNNGVVDDSQLPKDRFSAERLKGVDSTLKIQPAKLEDSAVYLCASSLAGGSGGSETQYFGPGTRLLVL.

CDR3 sequence (DNA): TGTGCCAGCAGAAGAACAGGGATTTCACCCCTCCACTTT. Its protein is CASRRTGISPLHF. The J gene is TRBJ1-6, the V gene TRBV7-2; D possibly corresponds to TRBD1 (6 bases). The CDR3 consists of 13 residues. Deletions cut 6 bases from V and 9 bases from J, with 12 bases between. CDR1 is SGHTA and CDR2 is FQGNSA in the germline V gene.

This clone was seen more than once but under ten times. The rearrangement joins TRBV7-2 to TRBJ2-7, with TRBD2 matching over 11 bases. Germline values: CDR1 SGHTA, CDR2 FQGNSA. V shed 3 bases and J 1 base; nucleotides not matched to a gene: 2. This CDR3 comprises 15 residues. The CDR3, as DNA: TGTGCCAGCAGCTTCGGGACTAGCGGTTCCTACGAGCAGTACTTC. Translation gives CASSFGTSGSYEQYF.

This clone was recorded a few times. V gene TRBV5-1 combines with J gene TRBJ1-5, with 12 bases lining up with TRBD1. The germline CDR1 and CDR2 sequences are SGHRS and YFSETQ. The CDR3 is 17 residues long. With V trimmed by 4 bases and J by 4 bases, 9 bases remained unmatched. The CDR3 DNA reads TGCGCCAGCAGCGCGGGGACAGGGGGCTTATGGAATCAGCCCCAGCATTTT. It translates to CASSAGTGGLWNQPQHF. The full variable domain, with the rest looked up from reference TRBV5-1 and TRBJ1-5, is KAGVTQTPRYLIKTRGQQVTLSCSPISGHRSVSWYQQTPGQGLQFLFEYFSETQRNKGNFPGRFSGRQFSNSRSEMNVSTLELGDSALYLCASSAGTGGLWNQPQHFGDGTRLSIL.

The chain has TRBV12-5 and TRBJ1-2; TRBD1 is a possible D gene (6 bases). Trimming removed 6 bases from V and 9 bases from J, with 11 bases in between. The CDR3 consists of 11 residues. The germline V gene has CDR1 LGHNT and CDR2 FRNRAP. The CDR3: CASGGGGRYTF. The CDR3 DNA sequence: TGTGCTAGTGGAGGGGGGGGTCGCTACACCTTC.

This chain uses TRBV29-1 with TRBJ2-1; no reliable D call. CDR3 length: 14 residues. The V and J ends lost 5 bases and 0 bases respectively, with 11 bases between them. Looked up from germline, CDR1 is SQVTM and CDR2 is ANQGSEA. This chain's CDR3 is CSVPDKSSYNEQFF. The CDR3 DNA follows: TGCAGCGTTCCAGACAAGAGCTCCTACAATGAGCAGTTCTTC.

Here the CDR3 reads CASSQDGSFKGLAAYNEQFF. The CDR3 DNA reads as TGCGCCAGCAGCCAAGATGGCTCCTTTAAGGGACTAGCGGCCTACAATGAGCAGTTCTTC. The chain has TRBV4-1 and TRBJ2-1; 11 bases map to TRBD2. The V segment lost 0 bases and the J segment 2 bases; nucleotides outside the gene matches: 12. The length of the CDR3 is 20 residues. CDR1 and CDR2 (germline): MGHRA, YSYEKL.

This chain uses TRBV7-2 with TRBJ2-3; perhaps TRBD2 as D (5 bases). CDR3 length equals 17 residues. Germline loops: CDR1 SGHTA, CDR2 FQGNSA. V was clipped by 1 base and J by 2 bases, with 16 bases between them. This CDR3 is CASSLVPTSPDTDTQYF. The CDR3, as DNA: TGTGCCAGCAGCTTAGTACCTACTAGTCCGGACACAGATACGCAGTATTTT.

J is TRBJ2-1 and V is TRBV19; the D is unclear. The germline CDR1 and CDR2 sequences are LNHDA and SQIVND (reference sequence). The CDR3 runs to 12 residues. V lost 5 bases to trimming and J lost 5 bases, with 7 bases between them. DNA of the CDR3: TGTGCCAGTAGTCGCGCTAACAATGAGCAGTTCTTC. As protein: CASSRANNEQFF.

This rearrangement joins TRBV28 to TRBJ2-3; no definite D call. Per germline, CDR1 MDHEN and CDR2 SYDVKM. The CDR3 has 13 amino acids. For the CDR3, the DNA is TGTTCACTCGAGAGAGTTCGCACAGATACGCAGTATTTT. It is translated as CSLERVRTDTQYF.

The chain links TRBV27 to TRBJ2-3; no reliable D call. CDR1 and CDR2 from the germline V gene are MNHEY and SMNVEV (reference sequence). Trimming shortened V by 0 bases and J by 11 bases, and 21 bases separated the two germline ends. The CDR3 runs to 16 residues. In nucleotides, the CDR3 is TGTGCCAGCAGTTTATCGAAACTGACACGGCATCATTGGCAGTATTTT. It encodes CASSLSKLTRHHWQYF.

This clone was seen a handful of times. The chain joins TRBV4-3 to TRBJ1-2, with D possibly TRBD1 on 6 matching bases. Deletions cut 0 bases from V and 4 bases from J, with 21 bases between. Germline lookup yields CDR1 LGHNA and CDR2 YSLEER. This CDR3 has 18 residues. DNA for the CDR3: TGCGCCAGCAGCCAAGATCGAGGTAGTTGGGACACCTCCTATGGCTACACCTTC. As protein: CASSQDRGSWDTSYGYTF.

V and J are TRBV18 and TRBJ1-1, with 7 positions matching TRBD1. V dropped 3 bases and J dropped 5; count of bases not matched to a gene: 9. Per germline, CDR1 KGHSH and CDR2 LQKENI. The CDR3 loop spans 15 amino acids. The chain's CDR3 is CASSPEQGVTTEAFF. CDR3 nucleotide sequence: TGTGCCAGCTCACCGGAGCAGGGGGTTACTACTGAAGCTTTCTTT.

This chain connects TRBV18 to TRBJ1-1, with TRBD1 identical over 11 bases. Germline CDR1 reads KGHSH; CDR2 reads LQKENI. The CDR3 is made up of 15 amino acids. The V and J ends lost 9 bases and 0 bases, in that order; junction bases with no gene match: 6. This CDR3 reads CASRDRGVMNTEAFF. DNA of the CDR3: TGTGCCAGTCGGGACAGGGGGGTCATGAACACTGAAGCTTTCTTT.

This sequence joins TRBV6-5 and TRBJ2-5; the match to TRBD2 covers 7 bases. Germline values: CDR1 MNHEY, CDR2 SVGAGI. Trimming removed 5 bases from V and 5 bases from J; junction bases left unmatched: 8. The CDR3 spans 14 residues. The CDR3 DNA reads TGTGCCAGCAGTCCCCCGCGGGGGTCGGAGACCCAGTACTTC. It is translated as CASSPPRGSETQYF.

The sample holds a few counts of this clone. The chain employs TRBV4-3 and TRBJ2-3; 9 nucleotides agree with TRBD2. The CDR3 consists of 17 residues. Trimming took 1 base from V and 5 from J; bases not matched to a gene: 10. Germline V gives CDR1 LGHNA, CDR2 YSLEER. The CDR3 DNA follows: TGCGCCAGCAGCCAAGCGTTGGTAGCGGGAGATATAGATACGCAGTATTTT. This gives the protein CASSQALVAGDIDTQYF.

There are a few counts of this clone. The chain has TRBV19 and TRBJ2-3, with D perhaps TRBD1 (5 bases). The ends were cut back, 3 bases at V and 7 bases at J, with 8 bases in the middle. Germline V gene lookup returns CDR1 LNHDA and CDR2 SQIVND (reference sequence). There are 12 residues in the CDR3. DNA for the CDR3: TGTGCCAGTAGTATCCAGGGATATACGCAGTATTTT. It codes for CASSIQGYTQYF.

The chain combines TRBV5-4 with TRBJ1-2, with D possibly matching TRBD1 (5 bases). This CDR3 region has 14 residues. The germline gives CDR1 SGHNT, CDR2 YYREEE (reference sequence). V was pared by 2 bases and J by 6 bases, with 14 bases between. The CDR3 sequence is CASSLGSGKDGYTF. The CDR3 DNA sequence: TGTGCCAGCAGCTTAGGCTCAGGGAAGGATGGCTACACCTTC.

This clone was counted only a few times. The genes are TRBV10-2 and TRBJ2-2; D is ambiguous. In germline, CDR1 is WSHSY, CDR2 SAAADI. The CDR3 length is 11 residues. Trimming shortened V by 4 bases and J by 7 bases, and 4 bases separated the two germline ends. CDR3 bases: TGCGCCAGCAGTGCGGTCGGGGAGCTGTTTTTT. It specifies CASSAVGELFF.

This clone showed up just a few times. This chain joins TRBV5-4 and TRBJ2-7, with D hard to call. Germline V gene data show CDR1 as SGHNT and CDR2 as YYREEE (reference sequence). V lost 4 bases to trimming and J lost 1 base, with 9 bases between them. The CDR3 is 13 amino acids. CDR3 protein: CASSTTNSYEQYF. CDR3 nucleotide sequence: TGTGCCAGCAGCACCACTAATTCCTACGAGCAGTACTTC.

CDR3 nucleotide sequence: TGTGCCAGCAGCCAGGCCCGGGGCACTGAAGCTTTCTTT. Translation gives CASSQARGTEAFF. The chain carries TRBV7-9 and TRBJ1-1; D is ambiguous. V lost 5 bases and J lost 4, with 11 bases in between. Germline lookup yields CDR1 SEHNR and CDR2 FQNEAQ (reference sequence). This CDR3 is 13 amino acids long.

The rearrangement joins TRBV10-3 to TRBJ2-7; D unresolved. CDR3 length: 13 residues. The V end lost 4 bases, the J end lost 5 bases, and 12 bases lay between the germline ends. CDR1 is ENHRY and CDR2 is SYGVKD in the germline V gene. The CDR3 reads CAISGVAVNEQYF. CDR3 nucleotides: TGTGCCATCAGTGGCGTAGCAGTGAACGAGCAGTACTTC.

Only a few counts were recorded for this clone. This chain uses TRBV18 with TRBJ2-3; a possible D gene is TRBD2 (5 bases). Germline CDR1 is KGHSH and CDR2 is LQKENI. There are 14 residues in the CDR3. Trimming left V 2 bases short and J 4 bases short, with 10 bases between. The CDR3 region has the DNA TGTGCCAGCTCACCAGAACAGCGGTCAGATACGCAGTATTTT. Amino acid sequence: CASSPEQRSDTQYF.

The chain uses TRBV10-3 and TRBJ2-7; D ambiguous. This CDR3 is 12 amino acids long. The V gene's germline CDR1 is ENHRY and CDR2 SYGVKD. The CDR3 DNA sequence: TGTGGGGCTGGTCCGGTTGGTAACGAGCAGTACTTC. It encodes CGAGPVGNEQYF.

The chain links TRBV5-6 to TRBJ1-4; 9 nucleotides match TRBD1. Germline V gene sequence: CDR1 SGHDT, CDR2 YYEEEE. This CDR3 region has 16 residues. V dropped 1 base and J dropped 7; count of bases not matched to a gene: 8. The CDR3 spells CASSLWGTGTSEKLFF. For the CDR3, the DNA is TGTGCCAGCAGCTTGTGGGGGACAGGGACTTCTGAAAAACTGTTTTTT.

The J gene is TRBJ2-7, the V gene TRBV28, with 7 bases lining up with TRBD1. The germline CDR1 and CDR2 sequences are MDHEN and SYDVKM. V lost 1 base to trimming and J lost 2 bases; unmatched junction nucleotides: 14. The CDR3 has 18 residues. The CDR3 protein is CASSLLDVKRGRTYEQYF. Here the CDR3 DNA reads TGTGCCAGCAGTTTATTGGATGTAAAAAGGGGGCGAACCTACGAGCAGTACTTC.

V is TRBV11-2 and J is TRBJ2-1, with 9 bases fitting TRBD2. The V segment lost 5 bases and the J segment 3 bases; nucleotides outside the gene matches: 8. The CDR3 covers 16 residues. The germline gives CDR1 SGHAT, CDR2 FQNNGV. CDR3 residues: CASSLLRGGGYNEQFF. The CDR3 coding sequence is TGTGCCAGCAGCCTTTTGCGGGGGGGAGGCTACAATGAGCAGTTCTTC.